The 9 T cell receptor beta chains given below trace back to one sample, sequenced in a study of Tregs in tolerant kidney transplant recipients. The data were produced by immunoSEQ multiplex PCR, yet TCRdb's version contains in-frame clones alone and is incomplete. The data show roughly 54,000 clones, roughly nine tenths seen once. The nonmyeloablative bone marrow transplants came from related graft donors, with transient mixed chimerism. The starting material was CD8+ T cells from blood (PBMCs), obtained 12 months after the transplant. The origin of the receptors is a human patient who received a combined kidney and bone marrow transplant. Some T cells may have originated in the graft donor.

The V and J genes are TRBV5-4 and TRBJ2-5; a weak D match, TRBD2 (6 bases). V was cut by 6 bases and J by 5 bases, with 11 bases left in between. The V gene's germline CDR1 is SGHNT and CDR2 YYREEE (reference sequence). The CDR3 runs 12 residues. CDR3 residues: CASNPSGETQYF. DNA of the CDR3: TGTGCCAGCAACCCGAGCGGGGAGACCCAGTACTTC.

The chain recombines TRBV19 with TRBJ2-4, with 11 nucleotides matching TRBD1. Trimming took 6 bases from V and 3 from J; bases not matched to a gene: 4. The germline V gene has CDR1 LNHDA and CDR2 SQIVND (reference sequence). This CDR3 is 15 amino acids long. This chain's CDR3 is CASRGQGVDKNIQYF. CDR3 coding DNA: TGTGCCAGTAGGGGACAGGGGGTCGACAAAAACATTCAGTACTTC.

The genes are TRBV6-5 and TRBJ2-2; D is ambiguous. Germline V gene sequence: CDR1 MNHEY, CDR2 SVGAGI. Trimming stripped 2 bases from V and 6 bases from J, with 7 bases between. The CDR3 runs 13 residues. CDR3 sequence (DNA): TGTGCCAGCAGTTACAGTGCGGCCGGGGAGCTGTTTTTT. This codes for CASSYSAAGELFF.

The rearrangement links TRBV7-6 to TRBJ2-1, with no clear D. Germline-derived CDR1 and CDR2 are SGHVS and FNYEAQ. CDR3 length: 14 amino acids. The ends were cut back, 6 bases at V and 7 bases at J, with 16 bases in the middle. The CDR3 nucleotides read TGTGCCAGCAGTTTTTCAGGAATTCCTAATGAGCAGTTCTTC. Protein product: CASSFSGIPNEQFF.

The chain has TRBV4-1 and TRBJ1-5; D remains ambiguous. CDR1 is MGHRA, CDR2 YSYEKL, per germline. V was shortened by 0 bases and J by 0 bases, with 6 bases between the two germline ends. The CDR3 length is 15 residues. CDR3 coding DNA: TGCGCCAGCAGCCAAGATCGTTTTAGCAATCAGCCCCAGCATTTT. Translation: CASSQDRFSNQPQHF.

This sequence joins TRBV27 and TRBJ2-7; D possibly corresponds to TRBD1 (5 bases). V was shortened by 3 bases and J by 5 bases, with 23 bases between the two germline ends. CDR1 MNHEY and CDR2 SMNVEV come from the germline V gene (reference sequence). The CDR3 contains 17 residues. CDR3 sequence reads: CASSFSSLGQGNHEQYF. In nucleotides, the CDR3 is TGTGCCAGCAGTTTCTCCTCGTTGGGCCAGGGTAACCACGAGCAGTACTTC.

Only a few counts were recorded for this clone. Other DNA sequences of this sample code for an identical CDR3. CDR3 region: CASSNINRVHGYTF. The CDR3 DNA is TGTGCCAGCAGTAACATTAACAGGGTCCATGGCTACACCTTC. The chain combines TRBV27 with TRBJ1-2; D possibly corresponds to TRBD1 (6 bases). CDR3 length: 14 amino acids. CDR1 and CDR2 from the germline V gene are MNHEY and SMNVEV (reference sequence). V gave up 5 bases and J gave up 6 bases, with 16 bases separating them.

This sequence joins TRBV7-9 and TRBJ2-4; 8 positions match TRBD1. This CDR3 contains 13 residues. Germline loops: CDR1 SEHNR, CDR2 FQNEAQ (reference sequence). Losses at the gene ends were 6 bases for V and 8 bases for J; bases not matched to a gene: 6. CDR3 amino acids: CASRGDRPDIQYF. The DNA for the CDR3 is TGTGCCAGCAGAGGGGACAGGCCAGACATTCAGTACTTC.

The V gene is TRBV27, the J gene TRBJ1-2; 10 bases map to TRBD1. In germline, CDR1 is MNHEY, CDR2 SMNVEV (reference sequence). The V segment lost 4 bases and the J segment 6 bases; nucleotides outside the gene matches: 5. The CDR3 covers 14 residues. The CDR3: CASSWTGGGDGYTF. CDR3 DNA: TGTGCCAGCAGTTGGACAGGGGGTGGGGATGGCTACACCTTC.